This TCR beta chain was retrieved from a study of T-cell reconstitution after alpha-beta-depleted transplantation in children. Germline loops: CDR1 MDHEN, CDR2 SYDVKM. The CDR3 runs to 15 residues. Trimming removed 3 bases from V and 6 bases from J; junction bases left unmatched: 4. Unique molecular identifiers were incorporated when the TCRbeta library was constructed. TCRdb passed the PCR reads through MiXCR, listing each CDR3 protein once. This table has about 610,000 distinct CDR3 sequences, approximately 10% appearing once. At least ten counts were recorded for this clonotype. The source of this sequence is a human donor who donated a stem cell graft to a child with acute myeloid leukemia. The chain has TRBV28 and TRBJ2-4; TRBD2 matches 11 bases. This specimen was PBMCs from the stem cell graft donor, taken from the stem cell graft. The CDR3 DNA is TGTGCCAGCAGTTTTGGCGGGACTAGCGGAAACATTCAGTACTTC. Its translation is CASSFGGTSGNIQYF.